Listed here are 27 T cell receptor beta chains from one sample, sequenced in a study of a mutant IDH1 vaccine in newly diagnosed glioma. The assay was immunoSEQ multiplex PCR, and TCRdb's table has in-frame clones only and misses some. The sample has tens of thousands of clones; over 75% are singletons. Sample time point: week 5, during vaccination. It was 300 ug of mutant IDH1 20-mer peptide that made up each vaccine dose, given with topical imiquimod. For these receptors, no antigen is known. The sequenced sample was PBMCs, obtained from a glioma patient whose treatment included an IDH1 peptide vaccine. The source of these receptors is a woman between 35 and 50 years old with glioma.

This clone was seen more than once but under ten times. In DNA, the CDR3 is TGTGCCAGCAGCTTAGTGGGGATCGGGGAGCTGTTTTTT. It is translated as CASSLVGIGELFF. The chain links TRBV7-6 to TRBJ2-2; D ambiguous. The ends were cut back, 1 base at V and 7 bases at J, with 7 bases in the middle. CDR3 length equals 13 residues. CDR1 SGHVS and CDR2 FNYEAQ come from the germline V gene.

The gene calls are TRBV6-1 and TRBJ2-5; 7 bases fit TRBD1. This CDR3 has 16 amino acids. J gave up 1 base and V 3 bases, and 8 bases lay outside the gene matches. CDR1 and CDR2 (germline): MNHNS, SASEGT. For the CDR3, the DNA is TGTGCCAGCAGTGATTCGACAGGGCGTCCCCAAGAGACCCAGTACTTC. The encoded protein is CASSDSTGRPQETQYF.

This chain connects TRBV5-6 to TRBJ2-7; 7 positions agree with TRBD1. CDR1 and CDR2 (germline): SGHDT, YYEEEE. The length of the CDR3 is 14 residues. V was clipped by 0 bases and J by 2 bases; unmatched bases: 2. CDR3 sequence: CASSLGDSPYEQYF. As DNA, the CDR3 is TGTGCCAGCAGCTTGGGGGACAGTCCCTACGAGCAGTACTTC.

CDR3: CASSPGRGKLRDEQFF. The DNA for the CDR3 is TGCGCCAGCAGCCCTGGCCGGGGAAAGTTGCGGGATGAGCAGTTCTTC. The chain carries TRBV5-1 and TRBJ2-1; TRBD2 is a possible D gene (5 bases). V lost 4 bases, J lost 8 bases, and 22 bases lay in between. Germline V gene sequence: CDR1 SGHRS, CDR2 YFSETQ. This CDR3 comprises 16 residues.

V usage is TRBV4-3 and J usage is TRBJ1-1; no firm D call. There are 13 residues in the CDR3. The V gene's germline CDR1 is LGHNA and CDR2 YSLEER. V lost 4 bases and J 2 bases, leaving 8 bases between the germline ends. Here the CDR3 reads CASSRAANTEAFF. CDR3 nucleotide sequence: TGCGCCAGCAGCCGGGCGGCCAACACTGAAGCTTTCTTT.

The chain joins TRBV7-2 to TRBJ1-5, with unresolved D. Germline CDR1 is SGHTA and CDR2 is FQGNSA. CDR3 length equals 14 residues. V was trimmed by 1 base and J by 2 bases, leaving 6 bases between them. CDR3 sequence: CASSLDWGNQPQHF. CDR3 sequence (DNA): TGTGCCAGCAGCTTAGACTGGGGCAATCAGCCCCAGCATTTT.

This chain connects TRBV13 to TRBJ2-7, with D possibly being TRBD2 (6 bases). The germline V and J ends were trimmed by 1 base and 4 bases, with 8 bases remaining between them. CDR3 length equals 13 residues. The germline V gene encodes CDR1 PRHDT and CDR2 FYEKMQ (reference sequence). In DNA form, the CDR3 reads TGTGCCAGCAGCTTAGTGGGGGGTTACGAGCAGTACTTC. Translation gives CASSLVGGYEQYF.

The rearrangement uses TRBV6-4 and TRBJ2-2; D is perhaps TRBD1 (6 bases). There are 15 residues in the CDR3. CDR1 is MRHNA, CDR2 SNTAGT, per germline. The V and J ends lost 7 bases and 1 base respectively, with 13 bases between them. The CDR3 DNA is TGTGCCAGCACCCTGGACAGTAGGAACACCGGGGAGCTGTTTTTT. Translated, it gives CASTLDSRNTGELFF.

In its sample, this clone was seen once. The V call is TRBV30, the J call TRBJ2-7, with D possibly called TRBD1 or TRBD2 (5 bases each). The germline V and J ends were trimmed by 5 bases and 3 bases, with 17 bases remaining between them. This CDR3 region has 14 residues. Germline values: CDR1 GTSNPN, CDR2 SVGIG (reference sequence). The CDR3 coding sequence is TGTGCCTGGTCCGGGACGGCCAGATTCTACGAGCAGTACTTC. Protein: CAWSGTARFYEQYF.

The rearrangement links TRBV5-1 to TRBJ2-7, with 11 bases that match TRBD1. Germline V gives CDR1 SGHRS, CDR2 YFSETQ. V was pared by 4 bases and J by 3 bases, with 6 bases of the junction left unmatched. The CDR3 runs 15 residues. This CDR3 reads CASSRTGGLLYEQYF. CDR3 DNA: TGCGCCAGCAGCCGGACAGGGGGCTTACTCTACGAGCAGTACTTC.

V gene TRBV7-2 combines with J gene TRBJ2-7; D is undetermined. Germline CDR1 is SGHTA and CDR2 is FQGNSA. This CDR3 comprises 12 residues. The V end was cut by 5 bases, the J end by 3 bases, with 8 bases between. The CDR3 coding sequence is TGTGCCAGCAGCGGAGCTAGCTACGAGCAGTACTTC. Amino acid sequence: CASSGASYEQYF.

The V gene is TRBV6-5, the J gene TRBJ2-7, with D possibly TRBD2 on 5 matching bases. The CDR3 is 13 amino acids. Germline lookup yields CDR1 MNHEY and CDR2 SVGAGI. Trimming pared 1 base from V and 6 bases from J, leaving 10 bases between. CDR3 amino acids: CASSYLEGPEQYF. CDR3 coding DNA: TGTGCCAGCAGTTACTTAGAGGGCCCCGAGCAGTACTTC.

The genes are TRBV6-5 and TRBJ2-2; D may match TRBD1 or TRBD2 (5 bases each). Between the trimmed V and J ends, which lost 3 bases and 5 bases, there was a span of 13 bases. This CDR3 is 15 amino acids long. Germline V CDR1 and CDR2: MNHEY, SVGAGI. The CDR3 here is CASSYGGGVTGELFF. DNA for the CDR3: TGTGCCAGCAGTTATGGTGGGGGTGTGACCGGGGAGCTGTTTTTT.

The DNA for the CDR3 is TGTGCCAGCAGTTTATCGTGGAGGGCCGAGCAGTACTTC. It is translated as CASSLSWRAEQYF. The genes are TRBV27 and TRBJ2-7, with D perhaps TRBD2 (6 bases). The CDR3 spans 13 residues. Trimming left V 0 bases short and J 6 bases short, with 9 bases between. CDR1 and CDR2 from the germline V gene are MNHEY and SMNVEV (reference sequence).

The CDR3 nucleotides are TGCGCCAGCAGTGAAGCCGGATCCTATGGCTACACCTTC. This translates into CASSEAGSYGYTF. The chain is built from TRBV10-2 and TRBJ1-2; D is ambiguous. CDR3 length: 13 amino acids. V dropped 3 bases and J dropped 4 bases, with 9 bases sitting between them. Germline values: CDR1 WSHSY, CDR2 SAAADI.

For this clone: The junction does not match germline at one end; this may be a read error. The genes are TRBV7-7 and TRBJ2-7, with TRBD2 matching over 8 bases. The germline V gene has CDR1 SSHAT and CDR2 FNYEAQ (reference sequence). The length of the CDR3 is 15 residues. CDR3 loop: CASSLEGLGLGEQYF. Written as DNA, the CDR3 is TGTGCTAGCAGCTTAGAGGGACTAGGGCTAGGCGAGCAGTACTTC.

The chain has TRBV2 and TRBJ2-2; the D gene is possibly TRBD2 (6 bases). CDR3 length: 11 amino acids. CDR1 SNHLY and CDR2 FYNNEI come from the germline V gene. The germline V and J ends were trimmed by 8 bases and 6 bases, with 7 bases remaining between them. The CDR3 bases are TGTGCCAGCGGAGGGCCCGGGGAGCTGTTTTTT. This sequence encodes CASGGPGELFF.

The chain joins TRBV14 to TRBJ2-5; D gene unclear. Trimming pared 1 base from V and 0 bases from J, leaving 9 bases between. Germline V CDR1 and CDR2: SGHDN, FVKESK. This CDR3 has 15 amino acids. CDR3 DNA sequence: TGTGCCAGCAGCCAAGTATCCGGGTACCAAGAGACCCAGTACTTC. It specifies CASSQVSGYQETQYF. Filled out from reference TRBV14 and TRBJ2-5, the complete variable domain reads EAGVTQFPSHSVIEKGQTVTLRCDPISGHDNLYWYRRVMGKEIKFLLHFVKESKQDESGMPNNRFLAERTGGTYSTLKVQPAELEDSGVYFCASSQVSGYQETQYFGPGTRLLVL.

This chain uses TRBV5-1 with TRBJ1-2, with D unresolved. The CDR3 runs 13 residues. The V end lost 0 bases, the J end lost 8 bases, and 11 bases lay between the germline ends. CDR1 SGHRS and CDR2 YFSETQ come from the germline V gene. The CDR3 is CASSLASVGGYTF. CDR3 DNA: TGCGCCAGCAGCTTGGCCTCGGTGGGAGGCTACACCTTC.

The J gene is TRBJ1-2, the V gene TRBV7-6, with 7 nucleotides matching TRBD1. The CDR3 runs to 17 residues. The ends lost 3 bases at V and 0 bases at J; junction bases unmatched: 10. Germline V gives CDR1 SGHVS, CDR2 FNYEAQ. This CDR3 is CASSFATGTESNYGYTF. CDR3 nucleotide sequence: TGTGCCAGCAGCTTCGCTACCGGGACAGAGTCTAACTATGGCTACACCTTC. The complete variable domain, with remaining parts taken from reference TRBV7-6 and TRBJ1-2, reads GAGVSQSPRYKVTKRGQDVALRCDPISGHVSLYWYRQALGQGPEFLTYFNYEAQQDKSGLPNDRFSAERPEGSISTLTIQRTEQRDSAMYRCASSFATGTESNYGYTFGSGTRLTVV.

This sequence joins TRBV28 and TRBJ2-2, with D possibly being TRBD1 (6 bases). V gave up 5 bases and J gave up 6 bases, with 13 bases separating them. This CDR3 contains 14 residues. Germline CDR1 MDHEN, CDR2 SYDVKM. The CDR3 is CASSIKGGAGELFF. DNA of the CDR3: TGTGCCAGCAGTATTAAAGGGGGAGCCGGGGAGCTGTTTTTT.

This clone showed up just once. The genes are TRBV5-1 and TRBJ1-2; TRBD1 is a possible D gene (6 bases). The germline CDR1 and CDR2 sequences are SGHRS and YFSETQ. V lost 3 bases, J lost 4 bases, and 7 bases lay in between. This CDR3 region has 12 residues. CDR3 DNA: TGCGCCAGCAGCTGGGGGGCCTATGGCTACACCTTC. Translation gives CASSWGAYGYTF. Supplemented by reference TRBV5-1 and TRBJ1-2, the full variable domain reads KAGVTQTPRYLIKTRGQQVTLSCSPISGHRSVSWYQQTPGQGLQFLFEYFSETQRNKGNFPGRFSGRQFSNSRSEMNVSTLELGDSALYLCASSWGAYGYTFGSGTRLTVV.

The chain links TRBV6-1 to TRBJ1-4, with D maybe TRBD1 (6 bases). CDR1 MNHNS and CDR2 SASEGT come from the germline V gene. The CDR3 runs 14 residues. Trimming took 7 bases from V and 5 from J, leaving 14 bases between them. Written as DNA, the CDR3 is TGTGCCAGCACCAGGACAGACGGGAATGAAAAACTGTTTTTT. This encodes CASTRTDGNEKLFF.

V usage is TRBV10-1 and J usage is TRBJ2-4, with a tentative D call TRBD2 (6 bases). The length of the CDR3 is 15 residues. Per germline, CDR1 WNHNN and CDR2 SYGVQD (reference sequence). V was pared by 4 bases and J by 1 base, with 11 bases between. The CDR3 DNA is TGCGCCAGCAGTGCGGGGGAGTCGGCCAAAAACATTCAGTACTTC. Translating gives CASSAGESAKNIQYF.

V and J are TRBV19 and TRBJ2-7, with 8 bases matching TRBD1. Germline V lookup: CDR1 LNHDA, CDR2 SQIVND (reference sequence). CDR3 length: 15 amino acids. After removal of 7 bases from V and 3 bases from J, the junction contained 11 bases not matched to a gene. The CDR3 region has the DNA TGTGCCAGTACTCTTACAGGGGGGAAGTTCTACGAGCAGTACTTC. This gives the protein CASTLTGGKFYEQYF.

A single count supports this clone. The rearrangement joins TRBV5-1 to TRBJ2-7, with D possibly being TRBD2 (6 bases). This CDR3 spans 13 amino acids. V lost 7 bases and J lost 1, with 12 bases in between. The germline V gene encodes CDR1 SGHRS and CDR2 YFSETQ. The CDR3 sequence is CASRDLLSYEQYF. CDR3 coding DNA: TGCGCCAGCCGGGACTTGTTGTCCTACGAGCAGTACTTC.

The V call is TRBV7-2, the J call TRBJ1-1, with D unresolved. Trimming took 5 bases from V and 4 from J, leaving 11 bases between them. CDR3 length: 13 amino acids. Germline loops: CDR1 SGHTA, CDR2 FQGNSA. The CDR3 sequence: CASSTQRSTEAFF. In nucleotides, the CDR3 is TGTGCCAGCAGCACCCAGAGGAGCACTGAAGCTTTCTTT.